This record looks at one T cell receptor (beta chain) sequence and its context. The record originates from a study of OX40 agonist ivuxolimab in advanced cancers. The overall study: Ivuxolimab, an antibody acting as an agonist of OX40 (CD134), was used to treat patients.

CDR3 length: 13 residues. Deletions cut 4 bases from V and 5 bases from J, with 11 bases between. CDR1 and CDR2 from the germline V gene are KGHSH and LQKENI. Exclusion applied to patients with autoimmune disease history or systemic immunosuppression. TCRdb's table, derived via immunoSEQ multiplex PCR, lists solely in-frame clones and lacks some. The sample includes about 82,000 clones, roughly 92% of them seen just once. The chain links TRBV18 to TRBJ1-1; D ambiguous. This specimen was CD4+ or CD8+ T cells sorted from blood, taken in a trial of the OX40 agonist ivuxolimab. The sequence was collected from an adult with an advanced solid tumor such as melanoma, head and neck, liver or kidney cancer. The DNA of the CDR3 is TGTGCCAGCTCACGGGCCCTGCTGACTGAAGCTTTCTTT. This gives the protein CASSRALLTEAFF.